This T cell receptor beta chain came from a study of spatial heterogeneity in lung cancer. Looking at the study overall: In cases with available follow-up PBMC samples, these were sequenced at a median of roughly two years after resection. Beta-chain sequences were consistently detected more often than alpha-chain sequences. Study-wide findings and caveats: Blood carried ubiquitous expanded tumor TCRs more at resection than follow-up.

Time point indicated: blood at routine non-recurrence follow-up after resection. TCRdb itself ran the 5' RACE reads through MiXCR, one entry per CDR3 protein. The table records some 16,000 distinct CDR3 sequences, approximately 19% of them present only once. V lost 2 bases to trimming and J lost 5 bases, with 15 bases between them. CDR1 and CDR2 from the germline V gene are SQVTM and ANQGSEA. The CDR3 has 14 residues. Relative to its sample, this clonotype is large. What it binds is not known. The chain joins TRBV29-1 to TRBJ2-5, with D tentatively TRBD2 (6 bases). The source is a male donor with early-stage non-small cell lung cancer. The sequencing here drew on PBMCs, taken at follow-up. CDR3 loop: CSVESPGGGETQYF. The CDR3 DNA reads as TGCAGCGTTGAATCGCCAGGAGGAGGGGAGACCCAGTACTTC. The entire variable domain, with the rest obtained from reference TRBV29-1 and TRBJ2-5, is as follows: SAVISQKPSRDICQRGTSLTIQCQVDSQVTMMFWYRQQPGQSLTLIATANQGSEATYESGFVIDKFPISRPNLTFSTLTVSNMSPEDSSIYLCSVESPGGGETQYFGPGTRLLVL.